This T cell receptor beta chain appears in the sequencing data of a study of PD-L1 blockade in urothelial cancer. Study context: The analyses of blood took place 3 weeks (second dose) and 6 weeks after treatment start. T cells numbered a median of around 140,000 in the blood samples.

Between 1 and 8 samples per patient were obtained, pretreatment and on-treatment. Assay used: immunoSEQ multiplex PCR; TCRdb lists only in-frame clones, some missing. This sample has some 28,000 clones; roughly 76% occur once, and the top ten carry roughly 1.9%. The CDR3 has 16 residues. CDR1 MRHNA and CDR2 SNTAGT come from the germline V gene. Deletions cut 0 bases from V and 1 base from J, with 9 bases between. Sequenced here: PBMCs, sampled around atezolizumab (anti-PD-L1) treatment. The chain is built from TRBV6-4 and TRBJ2-2; TRBD1 might be the D (6 bases). The TCR was taken from a man aged 45 to 65 with urothelial cancer. The CDR3 DNA reads as TGTGCCAGCAGTGACTCCGCACAGGGGAACACCGGGGAGCTGTTTTTT. Protein sequence: CASSDSAQGNTGELFF.